Listed here are 32 T cell receptor beta chains from one sample, sequenced in a study of a mutant IDH1 vaccine in newly diagnosed glioma. The antigens these receptors bind are not known. Sequencing used immunoSEQ multiplex PCR; TCRdb keeps in-frame clones, though not all of them. The profile shows about 40,000 clones, roughly nine tenths of them singletons. Time point in this sample: week 5, during vaccination. Vaccine doses each comprised 300 ug of mutant IDH1 20-mer peptide, with topical imiquimod. This specimen consisted of PBMCs, obtained from a glioma patient whose treatment included an IDH1 peptide vaccine. The receptors were gathered from a man between 50 and 59 years old with glioma.

V gene TRBV7-9 combines with J gene TRBJ2-3, with 8 bases lining up with TRBD2. Germline CDR1 and CDR2: SEHNR and FQNEAQ (reference sequence). The CDR3 sequence is 15 residues long. V lost 4 bases and J lost 6; bases outside the gene matches: 9. As DNA, the CDR3 is TGTGCCAGCAGCTCGGGCGGGGGGCCCACGGATACGCAGTATTTT. It yields the protein CASSSGGGPTDTQYF.

The chain couples TRBV11-3 to TRBJ2-1; 8 bases line up with TRBD2. Germline V gives CDR1 SGHNT, CDR2 YENEEA. J gave up 9 bases and V 5 bases, and 15 bases lay outside the gene matches. The CDR3 is 16 amino acids. CDR3 bases: TGTGCCAGCAGCCCCGTGGGGACTAGAGTAAGGGGTGAGCAGTTCTTC. This gives the protein CASSPVGTRVRGEQFF.

The rearrangement links TRBV5-6 to TRBJ2-3, with D maybe TRBD1 (6 bases). Germline CDR1 and CDR2: SGHDT and YYEEEE. V shed 3 bases and J shed 0 bases, with 14 bases lying between them. This CDR3 has 16 amino acids. The CDR3 here is CASSYEDRISTDTQYF. The DNA for the CDR3 is TGTGCCAGCAGCTACGAAGACAGGATTAGCACAGATACGCAGTATTTT.

This clone has a single count. The V gene is TRBV2, the J gene TRBJ2-5, with TRBD1 matching 7 bases. Per germline, CDR1 SNHLY and CDR2 FYNNEI. V shed 6 bases, J shed 2 bases, and the junction held 3 bases outside the gene matches. The CDR3 runs 13 residues. The CDR3 coding sequence is TGTGCCAGCAGAATGGACAGGCAAGAGACCCAGTACTTC. Protein: CASRMDRQETQYF.

J is TRBJ2-7 and V is TRBV7-9; no firm D call. The CDR3 extends over 14 amino acids. Germline V CDR1 and CDR2: SEHNR, FQNEAQ (reference sequence). V was trimmed by 5 bases and J by 2 bases, leaving 13 bases between them. CDR3 coding DNA: TGTGCCAGCAGCAACCTCGACACCACCTACGAGCAGTACTTC. It specifies CASSNLDTTYEQYF.

The chain employs TRBV30 and TRBJ1-5; no clear D. Germline values: CDR1 GTSNPN, CDR2 SVGIG (reference sequence). V lost 7 bases and J lost 1, with 14 bases in between. The CDR3 has 14 amino acids. The CDR3 reads CASSQGNSNQPQHF. In DNA form, the CDR3 reads TGTGCCTCCTCTCAAGGTAACAGCAATCAGCCCCAGCATTTT. The whole variable domain, filled in from reference TRBV30 and TRBJ1-5, reads SQTIHQWPATLVQPVGSPLSLECTVEGTSNPNLYWYRQAAGRGLQLLFYSVGIGQISSEVPQNLSASRPQDRQFILSSKKLLLSDSGFYLCASSQGNSNQPQHFGDGTRLSIL.

The gene calls are TRBV5-1 and TRBJ2-3, with 10 positions matching TRBD2. From germline, CDR1 is SGHRS and CDR2 YFSETQ. Germline trimming cut 0 bases from V and 2 bases from J; bases unmatched to any gene: 15. The CDR3 loop spans 20 amino acids. CDR3 region: CASSLVGPSGGGSYTDTQYF. In DNA form, the CDR3 reads TGCGCCAGCAGCTTGGTGGGACCTAGCGGGGGCGGATCGTACACAGATACGCAGTATTTT.

This chain links TRBV29-1 with TRBJ2-2; TRBD1 is a possible D gene (6 bases). V dropped 7 bases and J dropped 1 base, with 13 bases sitting between them. CDR3 length: 14 amino acids. Germline V gives CDR1 SQVTM, CDR2 ANQGSEA. The CDR3 protein is CSALRGMNTGELFF. CDR3 in DNA: TGCAGCGCCCTAAGGGGGATGAACACCGGGGAGCTGTTTTTT.

CDR3 DNA sequence: TGTGCCAGCAGCTTAATGGGGGCCGGATCCTACAATGAGCAGTTCTTC. Protein sequence: CASSLMGAGSYNEQFF. The V gene is TRBV13, the J gene TRBJ2-1, with D tentatively TRBD1 (6 bases). Germline V lookup: CDR1 PRHDT, CDR2 FYEKMQ (reference sequence). CDR3 length: 16 residues. V was shortened by 2 bases and J by 1 base, with 12 bases between the two germline ends.

The chain recombines TRBV4-1 with TRBJ2-2; unclear D gene. The CDR3 is 15 residues long. V dropped 4 bases and J dropped 0 bases, with 9 bases sitting between them. CDR1 and CDR2 (germline): MGHRA, YSYEKL. The chain's CDR3 is CASSLIPANTGELFF. The CDR3 DNA reads as TGCGCCAGCAGCCTAATACCCGCGAACACCGGGGAGCTGTTTTTT.

The chain employs TRBV30 and TRBJ2-1, with TRBD2 identical over 7 bases. After removal of 4 bases from V and 2 bases from J, the junction contained 8 bases not matched to a gene. In germline, CDR1 is GTSNPN, CDR2 SVGIG (reference sequence). The CDR3 is 15 amino acids. For the CDR3, the DNA is TGTGCCTGGATTGCGGCTAGCGGTACCTACAATGAGCAGTTCTTC. It is translated as CAWIAASGTYNEQFF.

V gene TRBV6-1 combines with J gene TRBJ1-4; 10 bases agree with TRBD1. CDR3 length: 15 amino acids. CDR1 MNHNS and CDR2 SASEGT come from the germline V gene. Written as DNA, the CDR3 is TGTGTCGGGGGACAGGGGTTAATAGTAGGGGAAAAACTGTTTTTT. Amino acids: CVGGQGLIVGEKLFF.

The rearrangement uses TRBV4-1 and TRBJ1-1; maybe TRBD1 (5 bases). CDR3 length: 15 residues. Germline CDR1 is MGHRA and CDR2 is YSYEKL. V was trimmed by 1 base and J by 0 bases, leaving 9 bases between them. The CDR3 DNA reads as TGCGCCAGCAGCCAAGTAAGGGGAATGAACACTGAAGCTTTCTTT. It encodes CASSQVRGMNTEAFF.

This chain connects TRBV19 to TRBJ2-2; 7 bases are shared with TRBD1. From germline, CDR1 is LNHDA and CDR2 SQIVND (reference sequence). The length of the CDR3 is 14 residues. Unmatched junction bases numbered 9, after V lost 8 bases and J lost 6 bases. Here the CDR3 DNA reads TGTGCCAGTCGACCCCAGGGGGTGTCCGGGGAGCTGTTTTTT. As protein: CASRPQGVSGELFF.

The chain's CDR3 is CASSPGRGGQPQHF. DNA for the CDR3: TGTGCCAGTAGTCCCGGCAGGGGAGGACAGCCCCAGCATTTT. The V gene is TRBV19, the J gene TRBJ1-5, with D maybe TRBD1 (6 bases). CDR1 and CDR2 (germline): LNHDA, SQIVND (reference sequence). V was cut by 5 bases and J by 7 bases, with 15 bases left in between. CDR3 length: 14 amino acids.

The rearrangement links TRBV30 to TRBJ1-1; D remains ambiguous. CDR1 and CDR2 from the germline V gene are GTSNPN and SVGIG (reference sequence). Deletions cut 3 bases from V and 0 bases from J, with 14 bases between. CDR3 length: 15 residues. CDR3 protein: CAWRRTTNLNTEAFF. CDR3 DNA sequence: TGTGCCTGGAGGCGTACAACCAACCTGAACACTGAAGCTTTCTTT.

The gene calls are TRBV27 and TRBJ1-1, with TRBD1 as a possible D gene (5 bases). Trimming left V 6 bases short and J 4 bases short, with 15 bases between. Germline CDR1 MNHEY, CDR2 SMNVEV (reference sequence). The CDR3 contains 14 residues. CDR3 in DNA: TGTGCCAGCAGGCCAGGGAGGTTCGGCACTGAAGCTTTCTTT. The encoded protein is CASRPGRFGTEAFF.

The chain couples TRBV11-2 to TRBJ1-2; D call uncertain. Germline CDR1 and CDR2: SGHAT and FQNNGV. Trimming cost V 1 base and J 8 bases, with 17 bases left between them. The CDR3 is made up of 15 amino acids. Written as DNA, the CDR3 is TGTGCCAGCAGCTTAGGTCGGACCGAGAGGTTAGGCTACACCTTC. Translated: CASSLGRTERLGYTF.

The chain joins TRBV5-1 to TRBJ2-2, with D uncertain. Germline V CDR1 and CDR2: SGHRS, YFSETQ. V gave up 0 bases and J gave up 0 bases, with 9 bases separating them. The CDR3 is 16 amino acids. This CDR3 is CASSLGRESNTGELFF. The CDR3 DNA reads TGCGCCAGCAGCTTGGGTAGGGAATCGAACACCGGGGAGCTGTTTTTT.

The V call is TRBV5-1, the J call TRBJ2-7, with 9 bases matching TRBD1. The CDR3 contains 15 residues. Germline lookup yields CDR1 SGHRS and CDR2 YFSETQ. V shed 4 bases, J shed 3 bases, and the junction held 8 bases outside the gene matches. CDR3: CASSVGQGDFYEQYF. For the CDR3, the DNA is TGCGCCAGCAGCGTGGGACAGGGAGATTTCTACGAGCAGTACTTC.

The DNA for the CDR3 is TGTGCCAGTAGTGGTTGGGGCAGAGAGAACACTGAAGCTTTCTTT. This codes for CASSGWGRENTEAFF. The chain is built from TRBV19 and TRBJ1-1; possible D gene TRBD1, 5 bases. Germline assignment: CDR1 LNHDA and CDR2 SQIVND (reference sequence). The CDR3 is 15 amino acids. Trimming took 5 bases from V and 1 from J, leaving 14 bases between them.

In DNA form, the CDR3 reads TGTGCCAGCAGCTCGACACAGGCCCTCAGCTACACCTTC. As protein: CASSSTQALSYTF. The gene calls are TRBV7-9 and TRBJ1-2; D is perhaps TRBD1 (5 bases). Looked up from germline, CDR1 is SEHNR and CDR2 is FQNEAQ (reference sequence). This CDR3 contains 13 residues. V lost 4 bases, J lost 9 bases, and 15 bases lay in between. The full variable domain, with the rest looked up from reference TRBV7-9 and TRBJ1-2, is DTGVSQNPRHKITKRGQNVTFRCDPISEHNRLYWYRQTLGQGPEFLTYFQNEAQLEKSRLLSDRFSAERPKGSFSTLEIQRTEQGDSAMYLCASSSTQALSYTFGSGTRLTVV.

This chain joins TRBV5-6 and TRBJ2-7; no firm D call. Trimming took 4 bases from V and 9 from J, leaving 11 bases between them. Germline CDR1 SGHDT, CDR2 YYEEEE. CDR3 length equals 11 residues. CDR3 region: CASSTGSGQYF. CDR3 coding DNA: TGTGCCAGCAGCACCGGATCTGGGCAGTACTTC.

This sequence joins TRBV4-3 and TRBJ2-6; D possibly corresponds to TRBD2 (5 bases). Germline V lookup: CDR1 LGHNA, CDR2 YSLEER. Deletions cut 0 bases from V and 4 bases from J, with 13 bases between. CDR3 length equals 17 residues. The CDR3 here is CASSQENRGPGANVLTF. As DNA, the CDR3 is TGCGCCAGCAGCCAAGAGAATAGAGGGCCCGGGGCCAACGTCCTGACTTTC.

This clone was seen once. The chain employs TRBV29-1 and TRBJ2-6; D is uncertain. With 4 bases removed from V and 1 base from J, the gap between germline ends came to 5 bases. The germline V gene encodes CDR1 SQVTM and CDR2 ANQGSEA. CDR3 size: 13 residues. CDR3 region: CSVAQSGANVLTF. The CDR3 nucleotides are TGCAGCGTTGCTCAGTCTGGGGCCAACGTCCTGACTTTC. Supplemented by reference TRBV29-1 and TRBJ2-6, the full variable domain reads SAVISQKPSRDICQRGTSLTIQCQVDSQVTMMFWYRQQPGQSLTLIATANQGSEATYESGFVIDKFPISRPNLTFSTLTVSNMSPEDSSIYLCSVAQSGANVLTFGAGSRLTVL.

The V call is TRBV10-2, the J call TRBJ2-1, with 8 positions matching TRBD2. The ends lost 7 bases at V and 8 bases at J; junction bases unmatched: 13. CDR1 is WSHSY and CDR2 is SAAADI in the germline V gene. This CDR3 has 15 amino acids. As DNA, the CDR3 is TGCGCCAGCACCCCAGAGCGGGGGATTGCGGATGAGCAGTTCTTC. Its translation: CASTPERGIADEQFF.

The chain has TRBV25-1 and TRBJ1-2, with 7 bases matching TRBD1. Germline loops: CDR1 MGHDK, CDR2 SYGVNS. V lost 8 bases and J lost 6; bases outside the gene matches: 12. CDR3 length: 14 amino acids. The CDR3 here is CASLQGGEIHGYTF. The DNA for the CDR3 is TGTGCCAGCCTTCAGGGGGGAGAGATACATGGCTACACCTTC.

A single count supports this clone. The chain uses TRBV19 and TRBJ2-2; TRBD2 matches 7 bases. Per the germline V gene, CDR1 is LNHDA and CDR2 is SQIVND (reference sequence). Trimming cost V 7 bases and J 0 bases; bases outside gene matches: 8. This CDR3 region has 16 residues. The CDR3 nucleotides are TGTGCCAGTAAGAGGGAGCGGGGCGCGAACACCGGGGAGCTGTTTTTT. Its translation is CASKRERGANTGELFF. Full variable domain (missing parts from reference TRBV19 and TRBJ2-2): DGGITQSPKYLFRKEGQNVTLSCEQNLNHDAMYWYRQDPGQGLRLIYYSQIVNDFQKGDIAEGYSVSREKKESFPLTVTSAQKNPTAFYLCASKRERGANTGELFFGEGSRLTVL.

This chain uses TRBV4-3 with TRBJ1-2; perhaps TRBD1 as D (5 bases). Trimming shortened V by 5 bases and J by 6 bases, and 19 bases separated the two germline ends. The CDR3 has 15 residues. Germline V gives CDR1 LGHNA, CDR2 YSLEER. This chain's CDR3 is CASSIDSGSGDGYTF. CDR3 in DNA: TGCGCCAGCAGCATAGACTCAGGGAGCGGGGATGGCTACACCTTC.

The gene calls are TRBV7-2 and TRBJ2-5; 8 nucleotides agree with TRBD1. From germline, CDR1 is SGHTA and CDR2 FQGNSA. V gave up 6 bases and J gave up 5 bases; unmatched junction bases: 5. This CDR3 is 13 amino acids long. The CDR3 spells CASRRTGGETQYF. As DNA, the CDR3 is TGTGCCAGCAGACGAACAGGGGGGGAGACCCAGTACTTC.

The V call is TRBV5-1, the J call TRBJ1-1; no definite D call. Germline values: CDR1 SGHRS, CDR2 YFSETQ. This CDR3 has 14 residues. Trimming removed 0 bases from V and 3 bases from J, with 9 bases in between. The CDR3 region has the DNA TGCGCCAGCAGCTTGGAGGGCGGGTACACTGAAGCTTTCTTT. Its protein product is CASSLEGGYTEAFF.

This chain connects TRBV5-1 to TRBJ1-4, with 7 nucleotides matching TRBD1. CDR1 and CDR2 (germline): SGHRS, YFSETQ. This CDR3 comprises 16 residues. J lost 4 bases, V lost 0 bases, and 6 bases had no gene match. CDR3 residues: CASSLAVTGRNEKLFF. The CDR3 DNA sequence: TGCGCCAGCAGCTTGGCGGTGACAGGGCGTAATGAAAAACTGTTTTTT.